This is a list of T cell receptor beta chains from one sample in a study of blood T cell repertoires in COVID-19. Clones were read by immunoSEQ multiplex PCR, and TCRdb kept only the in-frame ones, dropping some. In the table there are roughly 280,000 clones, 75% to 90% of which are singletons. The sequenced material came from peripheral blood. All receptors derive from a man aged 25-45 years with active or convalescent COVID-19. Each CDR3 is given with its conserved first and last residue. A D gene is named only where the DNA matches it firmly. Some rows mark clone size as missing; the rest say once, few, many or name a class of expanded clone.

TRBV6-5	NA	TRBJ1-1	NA	TGTGCCAGCAGTTACTCTATGAACACTGAAGCTTTCTTT	CASSYSMNTEAFF
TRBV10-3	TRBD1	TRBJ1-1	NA	TGTGCCATCAGTGGGACAGGGGGCGAAGCTTTCTTT	CAISGTGGEAFF
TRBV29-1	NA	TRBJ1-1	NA	TGCAGCGTTGAAGATTATTCTATCGTGGACACTGAAGCTTTCTTT	CSVEDYSIVDTEAFF
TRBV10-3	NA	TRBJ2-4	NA	TGTGCCATCAGTGAGTCATCTACCAAAAACATTCAGTACTTC	CAISESSTKNIQYF
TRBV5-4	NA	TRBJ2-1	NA	TGTGCCAGCAGCTCCGTTAATTCCGCCTACAATGAGCAGTTCTTC	CASSSVNSAYNEQFF
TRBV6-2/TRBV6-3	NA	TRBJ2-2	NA	TGTGCCAGCAGTTTCGGCACTACGAGTACCGGGGAGCTGTTTTTT	CASSFGTTSTGELFF
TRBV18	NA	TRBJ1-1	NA	TGTGCCAGCTCACCACAGGGAGGAAGCACTGAAGCTTTCTTT	CASSPQGGSTEAFF
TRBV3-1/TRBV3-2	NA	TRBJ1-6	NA	TGTGCCAGCAGCCAAAACCATGAGTCACCCCTCCACTTT	CASSQNHESPLHF
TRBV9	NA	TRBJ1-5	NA	TGTGCCAGCAGCGTAGCGAGCAATCAGCCCCAGCATTTT	CASSVASNQPQHF
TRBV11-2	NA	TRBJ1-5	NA	TGTGCCAGCAGCTTAGATACGTCCCAGGTACGGCCCCAGCATTTT	CASSLDTSQVRPQHF
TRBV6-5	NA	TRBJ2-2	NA	TGTGCCAGCAGTCGGGACTTGACGACCGGGGAGCTGTTTTTT	CASSRDLTTGELFF
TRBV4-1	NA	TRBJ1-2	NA	TGCGCCAGCAGCCAGGACATGGGCTACACCTTC	CASSQDMGYTF
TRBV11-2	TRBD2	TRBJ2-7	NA	TGTGCCAGCAGCTTACTAGCGGGGGGATACTACGAGCAGTACTTC	CASSLLAGGYYEQYF
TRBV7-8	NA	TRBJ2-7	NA	TGTGCCAGCAGCCCAACGGTCTACGAGCAGTACTTC	CASSPTVYEQYF
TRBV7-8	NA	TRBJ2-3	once	TGTGCCAGCAGCTTCCAAGTGAATGTGCAGGGCGATACGCAGTATTTT	CASSFQVNVQGDTQYF
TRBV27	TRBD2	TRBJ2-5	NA	TGTGCCAGCAGTTTTTCCCGGGGGGGCCGAGAGACCCAGTACTTC	CASSFSRGGRETQYF
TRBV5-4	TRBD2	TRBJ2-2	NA	TGTGCCAGCAGCTTCCTTAGCGGGGGGAACACCGGGGAGCTGTTTTTT	CASSFLSGGNTGELFF
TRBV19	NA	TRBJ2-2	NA	TGTGCCAGTAGTATAGGTCCAGAGGACTCGAACACCGGGGAGCTGTTTTTT	CASSIGPEDSNTGELFF
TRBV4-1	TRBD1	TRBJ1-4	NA	TGCGCCAGCAGCCAATCAAAGACAGGGTCAGGGGAAAAACTGTTTTTT	CASSQSKTGSGEKLFF
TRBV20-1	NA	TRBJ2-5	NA	TGCAGTGCTGCGGCACGGGAGACCCAGTACTTC	CSAAARETQYF
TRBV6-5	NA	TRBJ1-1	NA	TGTGCCAGCGCGCGGGGGGCCACTGAAGCTTTCTTT	CASARGATEAFF
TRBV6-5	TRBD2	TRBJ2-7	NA	TGTGCCAGCAGTCGGGCTAGCGGGACCTACGAGCAGTACTTC	CASSRASGTYEQYF
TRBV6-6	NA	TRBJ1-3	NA	TGTGCCAGCAGTTACCACCGACAGACCTCTGGAAACACCATATATTTT	CASSYHRQTSGNTIYF
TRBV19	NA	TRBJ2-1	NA	TGTGCCAGTAGTATTAACAGGGAGAATGAGCAGTTCTTC	CASSINRENEQFF
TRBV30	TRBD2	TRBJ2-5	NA	TGTGCCTGCAAGCCCGACACTAGCGGCCAAGAGACCCAGTACTTC	CACKPDTSGQETQYF
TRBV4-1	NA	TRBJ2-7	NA	TGCGCCAGCAGCCGAGATCGACAATACGAGCAGTACTTC	CASSRDRQYEQYF
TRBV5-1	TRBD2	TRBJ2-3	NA	TGCGCCAGCAGCTTGTTTTCCGCTAGCGGGGGCACAGATACGCAGTATTTT	CASSLFSASGGTDTQYF
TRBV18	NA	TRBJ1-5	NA	TGTGCCAGCTCACCCAGGGGCGGTAGCAATCAGCCCCAGCATTTT	CASSPRGGSNQPQHF
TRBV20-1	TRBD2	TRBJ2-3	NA	TGCAGTGCTAGTTTCGGGAGGAGCACAGATACGCAGTATTTT	CSASFGRSTDTQYF
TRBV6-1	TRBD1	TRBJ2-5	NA	TGTGCCAGCAGTGAAGGGACAGGGGGGCAAGAGACCCAGTACTTC	CASSEGTGGQETQYF
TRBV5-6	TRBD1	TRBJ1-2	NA	TGTGCCAGCAGCCCGGGACAGATCTATGGCTACACCTTC	CASSPGQIYGYTF
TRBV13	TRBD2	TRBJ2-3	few	TGTGCCAGCAGCAACCTAGCGGGGGGGATAACAGATACGCAGTATTTT	CASSNLAGGITDTQYF
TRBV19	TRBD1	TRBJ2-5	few	TGTGCCAGTAGTATAGGGGACAGGGCCCAAGAGACCCAGTACTTC	CASSIGDRAQETQYF
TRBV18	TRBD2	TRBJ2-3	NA	TGTGCCAGCTCACCAACTAGCGGGGAGGATACGCAGTATTTT	CASSPTSGEDTQYF
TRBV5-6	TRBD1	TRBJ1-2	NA	TGTGCCAGCAGCTTGGTGGACAGGGGGGGCTATGGCTACACCTTC	CASSLVDRGGYGYTF
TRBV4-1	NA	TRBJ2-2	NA	TGCGCCAGCAGTTATACTTCGAACACCGGGGAGCTGTTTTTT	CASSYTSNTGELFF
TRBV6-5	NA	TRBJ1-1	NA	TGTGCCAGCAAAGTTGGGCTCTTGGTGGATGAAGCTTTCTTT	CASKVGLLVDEAFF
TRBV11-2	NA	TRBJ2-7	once	TGTGCCAGCAGCGCGGGAAGCTCCTTCTACTCCTACGAGCAGTACTTC	CASSAGSSFYSYEQYF
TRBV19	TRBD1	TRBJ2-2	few	TGTGCCAGTAGTCTAGGACAGGGGGCAGGGACCGGGGAGCTGTTTTTT	CASSLGQGAGTGELFF
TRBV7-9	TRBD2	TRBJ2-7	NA	TGTGCCAGCCGCGGGGGGATCTCCTACGAGCAGTACTTC	CASRGGISYEQYF